Shown below are 11 T cell receptor beta chains from a single sample sequenced in a study of technical replicates of blood from several donors (dated by TCRdb to about 2017). Library preparation employed the immunoSEQ multiplex PCR assay. Entries here come from immuneACCESS through TCRdb and include only in-frame sequences with V and J called. Some clones fail to appear in such tables; in the studies checked, an unresolved V gene covers under half of the shortfall, and the cause of the remainder is unknown. This sample comprises tens of thousands of clones, just under 95% of them detected only once. Of the sample, around 0.25% falls within the top ten clones. The sample was T cells isolated from PBMCs. The receptors were gathered from a human donor in good health.

This clone showed up just a few times. The rearrangement joins TRBV4-1 to TRBJ1-2, with 8 bases fitting TRBD1. The germline CDR1 and CDR2 sequences are MGHRA and YSYEKL. With 3 bases clipped from V and 3 bases from J, the junction kept 6 bases outside the gene matches. The CDR3 has 15 residues. The CDR3 loop is CASSQADRDHYGYTF. The DNA for the CDR3 is TGCGCCAGCAGCCAGGCGGACAGGGATCACTATGGCTACACCTTC.

The chain employs TRBV28 and TRBJ2-3; no clear D gene. The CDR3 has 15 residues. Germline loops: CDR1 MDHEN, CDR2 SYDVKM. Trimming removed 5 bases from V and 4 bases from J, with 16 bases in between. In DNA form, the CDR3 reads TGTGCCAGCAGTACGCTTATTGCAGTTGCAGATACGCAGTATTTT. Translated: CASSTLIAVADTQYF. The full variable domain, in which reference TRBV28 and TRBJ2-3 provide the parts outside the CDR3, is DVKVTQSSRYLVKRTGEKVFLECVQDMDHENMFWYRQDPGLGLRLIYFSYDVKMKEKGDIPEGYSVSREKKERFSLILESASTNQTSMYLCASSTLIAVADTQYFGPGTRLTVL.

This rearrangement joins TRBV5-1 to TRBJ1-2; 7 nucleotides align to TRBD1. The germline gives CDR1 SGHRS, CDR2 YFSETQ. V gave up 0 bases and J gave up 4 bases; unmatched junction bases: 3. This CDR3 has 14 amino acids. The CDR3 DNA is TGCGCCAGCAGCTTGGGTGCAGGGGGCTATGGCTACACCTTC. Its protein is CASSLGAGGYGYTF.

In its sample, this clone was seen once. The genes are TRBV13 and TRBJ2-3; 13 nucleotides align to TRBD2. Germline assignment: CDR1 PRHDT and CDR2 FYEKMQ (reference sequence). Trimming cost V 5 bases and J 3 bases; bases outside gene matches: 2. The CDR3 is 15 residues long. CDR3 residues: CASSLTSGGTDTQYF. For the CDR3, the DNA is TGTGCCAGCAGCCTGACTAGCGGGGGGACAGATACGCAGTATTTT.

This chain links TRBV27 with TRBJ2-5; TRBD2 agrees at 8 bases. With 5 bases clipped from V and 1 base from J, the junction kept 9 bases outside the gene matches. The CDR3 covers 16 residues. Germline-derived CDR1 and CDR2 are MNHEY and SMNVEV (reference sequence). The chain's CDR3 is CASSRGVAGPQETQYF. Written as DNA, the CDR3 is TGTGCCAGCAGTCGTGGAGTAGCGGGGCCCCAAGAGACCCAGTACTTC.

The CDR3 here is CASSEARGAAVSTDTQYF. CDR3 nucleotides: TGTGCCAGCAGTGAAGCGCGGGGGGCCGCCGTTAGCACAGATACGCAGTATTTT. The rearrangement links TRBV2 to TRBJ2-3; TRBD2 matches 8 bases. Trimming cost V 0 bases and J 0 bases; bases outside gene matches: 8. Germline assignment: CDR1 SNHLY and CDR2 FYNNEI. The CDR3 consists of 18 residues.

The genes are TRBV6-5 and TRBJ1-1; possibly TRBD1 for D (6 bases). The CDR3 covers 16 residues. Between the trimmed V and J ends, which lost 4 bases and 4 bases, there was a span of 19 bases. Germline CDR1 MNHEY, CDR2 SVGAGI. Here the CDR3 reads CASSSPAAGESTEAFF. The CDR3 coding sequence is TGTGCCAGCAGTTCCCCAGCAGCAGGGGAGAGCACTGAAGCTTTCTTT.

The V call is TRBV7-8, the J call TRBJ1-4; 7 positions match TRBD1. Germline V gene data show CDR1 as SGHVS and CDR2 as FQNEAQ. The CDR3 is 15 residues long. The V and J ends lost 5 bases and 4 bases, in that order; junction bases with no gene match: 7. In DNA form, the CDR3 reads TGTGCCAGCAGCGGCTCCGGGACAGTTAATGAAAAACTGTTTTTT. As protein: CASSGSGTVNEKLFF.

This chain connects TRBV27 to TRBJ2-3; TRBD2 aligns across 9 bases. V trimming: 5 bases; J trimming: 2 bases; junction bases outside the gene matches: 8. The CDR3 totals 16 residues. Germline V CDR1 and CDR2: MNHEY, SMNVEV (reference sequence). The DNA for the CDR3 is TGTGCCAGCAGTGCGATAGCGGGAGTGCTCACAGATACGCAGTATTTT. Amino acid sequence: CASSAIAGVLTDTQYF.

The chain joins TRBV10-1 to TRBJ2-7; TRBD2 matches at 14 bases. V shed 5 bases, J shed 5 bases, and the junction held 2 bases outside the gene matches. The CDR3 has 14 residues. Germline CDR1 WNHNN, CDR2 SYGVQD (reference sequence). The CDR3 region has the DNA TGCGCCAGCAGTAAGACTAGCGGGAGGGACGAGCAGTACTTC. It encodes CASSKTSGRDEQYF.

The genes are TRBV7-6 and TRBJ2-3; 8 bases are a match to TRBD2. The germline V gene encodes CDR1 SGHVS and CDR2 FNYEAQ. V was pared by 4 bases and J by 2 bases, with 8 bases of the junction left unmatched. The CDR3 contains 16 residues. This CDR3 reads CASSSGGGINTDTQYF. The CDR3 DNA reads as TGTGCCAGCAGCTCAGGCGGGGGGATAAACACAGATACGCAGTATTTT.